This T cell receptor beta chain appears in the sequencing data of a study of T cells in Graves' hyperthyroidism and ophthalmopathy. The CDR3 regions of TCR beta were amplified from RNA transcripts. The HTBI primer set served for first-round RT-PCR of the TCR CDR3. One entry per CDR3 protein results from TCRdb running MiXCR on the multiplex PCR reads. The table lists 500,000 to 650,000 distinct CDR3 sequences, 12% to 15% of them singletons, with about 15% in the top ten. This TCR derives from a woman in her thirties or forties with Graves' hyperthyroidism. Sequencing was done on a sample of blood.

The CDR3 DNA is TGTGCCAGCACAGGTCGGGGTCCTCCTGGGAACACTGAAGCTTTCTTT. This codes for CASTGRGPPGNTEAFF. The V and J genes are TRBV12-3 or TRBV12-4 and TRBJ1-1; D gene ambiguous. This CDR3 is 16 amino acids long. The ends were cut back, 7 bases at V and 1 base at J, with 19 bases in the middle.